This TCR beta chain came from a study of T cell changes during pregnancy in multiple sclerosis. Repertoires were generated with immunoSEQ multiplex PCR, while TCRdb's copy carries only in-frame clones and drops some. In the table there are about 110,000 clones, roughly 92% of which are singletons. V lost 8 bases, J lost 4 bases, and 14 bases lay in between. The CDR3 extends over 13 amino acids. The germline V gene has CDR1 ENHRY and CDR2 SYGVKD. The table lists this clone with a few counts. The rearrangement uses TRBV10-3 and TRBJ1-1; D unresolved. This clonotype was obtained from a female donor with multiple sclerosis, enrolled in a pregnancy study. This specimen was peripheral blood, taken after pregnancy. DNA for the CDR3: TGTGCCATCGCGAGGTTAGAGGGCACTGAAGCTTTCTTT. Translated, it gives CAIARLEGTEAFF.